This TCR beta chain was recorded in a study of cytomegalovirus exposure and HLA in healthy donors. The PCR used 60 Vbeta and 13 Jbeta primers. Profiled with immunoSEQ multiplex PCR; TCRdb holds only in-frame clones, not every one. The table includes about 59,000 clones, about 77% detected once. Trimming cost V 5 bases and J 0 bases, with 10 bases left between them. CDR3 length equals 14 residues. Germline CDR1 and CDR2: MNHNS and SASEGT. The receptor was isolated from a man aged 30 to 45 in good health and CMV-seropositive. The V call is TRBV6-1, the J call TRBJ1-1; D gene unclear. Material: PBMCs. This chain's CDR3 is CASSTSALNTEAFF. CDR3 DNA: TGTGCCAGCAGTACATCCGCCTTGAACACTGAAGCTTTCTTT.